This TCR beta chain was sequenced for a study of cytomegalovirus exposure and HLA in healthy donors. Study-wide findings and caveats: A later analysis found that most CMV-associated TCR beta chains appeared HLA-restricted. Both high specificity and high sensitivity reportedly marked the classifier's diagnosis of cytomegalovirus status.

In nominal health when sampled, donors likely had unrecorded immune exposures nonetheless. This PCR relied on a set of 60 Vbeta primers and 13 Jbeta primers. TCRdb's table, derived via immunoSEQ multiplex PCR, lists solely in-frame clones and lacks some. The sample holds roughly 98,000 clones, less than 80% seen once. The V gene's germline CDR1 is SNHLY and CDR2 FYNNEI. This CDR3 region has 15 residues. The junction had 5 bases not matched to a gene; V was cut back by 4 bases and J by 4 bases. To note about this clone: Its antigen remains unknown.

The chain links TRBV2 to TRBJ2-1; 9 bases are a match to TRBD2. The sample taken for sequencing was PBMCs. This sequence originates from a man aged 35-49 years in good health and CMV-seronegative. CDR3 DNA: TGTGCCAGCAGTGTTGGGGCGGGGGGGTACAATGAGCAGTTCTTC. Protein product: CASSVGAGGYNEQFF. The full variable domain, rest sourced from reference TRBV2 and TRBJ2-1, is EPEVTQTPSHQVTQMGQEVILRCVPISNHLYFYWYRQILGQKVEFLVSFYNNEISEKSEIFDDQFSVERPDGSNFTLKIRSTKLEDSAMYFCASSVGAGGYNEQFFGPGTRLTVL.